The next 16 T cell receptor beta chains were all read from a single sample in a study of blood T cells in healthy people across ages (dated by TCRdb to 2015 to 2017). The method was 5' RACE. TCRdb shows the sequencer as Illumina HiSeq 2500. The second PCR ran for about 6 to 11 cycles and used a J-beta primer mix along with a sample-barcoded 5' primer. The public reads were quality trimmed at Q25 with fastp and then assembled into clones with MiXCR by TCRdb, keeping productive beta chains. Merged by CDR3 protein, the rows form single entries marked with the most common genes and DNA. This sample is represented by hundreds of thousands of distinct CDR3 sequences; approximately 60% of them were singletons. The top ten constitute about 26% of the sample. The sequenced sample was blood. These receptors were obtained from a man aged 40-49 years in good health.

The chain recombines TRBV6-5 with TRBJ2-7, with 11 nucleotides matching TRBD2. V shed 6 bases and J 0 bases; nucleotides not matched to a gene: 4. Germline-derived CDR1 and CDR2 are MNHEY and SVGAGI. The CDR3 consists of 15 residues. The CDR3 loop is CASRIAGGLSYEQYF. The CDR3 DNA is TGTGCCAGCAGGATAGCGGGAGGGCTCTCCTACGAGCAGTACTTC.

This chain connects TRBV25-1 to TRBJ2-1, with D perhaps given as TRBD1 or TRBD2 (5 bases each). V lost 4 bases to trimming and J lost 6 bases, with 13 bases between them. This CDR3 region has 14 residues. Per the germline V gene, CDR1 is MGHDK and CDR2 is SYGVNS. The CDR3 reads CASSGMGRGNEQFF. The CDR3 bases are TGTGCCAGCAGTGGCATGGGACGGGGCAATGAGCAGTTCTTC.

Regarding this clonotype: This may come from a read error, since a much larger clone is one base off. V is TRBV28 and J is TRBJ2-6; D not resolved. The CDR3 totals 16 residues. Germline CDR1 MDHEN, CDR2 SYDVKM. The V end was cut by 3 bases, the J end by 0 bases, with 9 bases between. The CDR3 region is CASSFGRTSGANVLTF. CDR3 bases: TGTGCCAGCAGTTTCGGACGGACCTCTGGGGCCAACGTCCTGACTTTC.

This clonotype was recorded a few times. J is TRBJ2-3 and V is TRBV18; the D is unclear. The CDR3 is 11 residues long. V was shortened by 8 bases and J by 2 bases, with 5 bases between the two germline ends. Germline CDR1 and CDR2: KGHSH and LQKENI. CDR3 sequence reads: CASLNTDTQYF. CDR3 DNA sequence: TGTGCCAGCCTAAACACAGATACGCAGTATTTT.

This clonotype was detected a few times. The rearrangement links TRBV7-2 to TRBJ2-4; D may match TRBD1 or TRBD2 (6 bases each). There are 14 residues in the CDR3. V was pared by 1 base and J by 7 bases, with 11 bases between. CDR1 SGHTA and CDR2 FQGNSA come from the germline V gene. The CDR3 reads CASSLVGGGNIQYF. In nucleotides, the CDR3 is TGTGCCAGCAGCTTAGTGGGGGGCGGGAACATTCAGTACTTC.

This clonotype came up a few times. The chain recombines TRBV9 with TRBJ1-2, with 7 bases that match TRBD1. The CDR3 extends over 15 amino acids. Germline loops: CDR1 SGDLS, CDR2 YYNGEE. V shed 0 bases, J shed 2 bases, and the junction held 4 bases outside the gene matches. CDR3 sequence (DNA): TGTGCCAGCAGCGTAGCGGGACAGCTAAACTATGGCTACACCTTC. Its translation: CASSVAGQLNYGYTF.

In this sample, this clonotype turned up a few times. This sequence joins TRBV28 and TRBJ2-6, with D maybe TRBD2 (6 bases). CDR3 size: 19 residues. Trimming took 4 bases from V and 1 from J, leaving 20 bases between them. CDR1 MDHEN and CDR2 SYDVKM come from the germline V gene. CDR3 bases: TGTGCCAGCAGTTATGATGGGGTCGGGAGCCAATCTGGGGCCAACGTCCTGACTTTC. Protein: CASSYDGVGSQSGANVLTF.

The rearrangement joins TRBV5-1 to TRBJ2-3; the match to TRBD1 covers 8 bases. The germline gives CDR1 SGHRS, CDR2 YFSETQ. The CDR3 covers 16 residues. V gave up 7 bases and J gave up 4 bases; unmatched junction bases: 14. The CDR3: CASSSGTGMRADTQYF. DNA of the CDR3: TGCGCCAGCTCCTCAGGGACAGGAATGAGGGCAGATACGCAGTATTTT.

The chain carries TRBV5-1 and TRBJ2-3; 7 bases line up with TRBD2. Germline trimming cut 5 bases from V and 2 bases from J; bases unmatched to any gene: 2. Germline-derived CDR1 and CDR2 are SGHRS and YFSETQ. The CDR3 has 13 amino acids. CDR3 nucleotides: TGCGCCAGCAGACTAGCGCCCACAGATACGCAGTATTTT. It encodes CASRLAPTDTQYF.

This chain links TRBV2 with TRBJ2-5, with 7 bases matching TRBD1. The CDR3 is 14 residues long. With V trimmed by 6 bases and J by 2 bases, 6 bases remained unmatched. Germline CDR1 SNHLY, CDR2 FYNNEI. The CDR3 DNA follows: TGTGCCAGCAGCAACGGACAGGAGCAAGAGACCCAGTACTTC. This sequence encodes CASSNGQEQETQYF.

This clonotype was counted ten times or more. The CDR3 is CASSGSGSDTQYF. The CDR3, as DNA: TGTGCCAGCAGCGGTAGTGGGTCAGATACGCAGTATTTT. The chain uses TRBV7-3 and TRBJ2-3; no clear D gene. The CDR3 consists of 13 residues. Per germline, CDR1 SGHTA and CDR2 FQGTGA. Trimming cost V 5 bases and J 4 bases, with 10 bases left between them.

The chain has TRBV2 and TRBJ2-3; the match to TRBD2 covers 8 bases. This CDR3 spans 16 amino acids. Germline CDR1 reads SNHLY; CDR2 reads FYNNEI. J lost 0 bases, V lost 6 bases, and 8 bases had no gene match. Written as DNA, the CDR3 is TGTGCCAGCAGCTATCGACTAGCGACTAGCACAGATACGCAGTATTTT. It specifies CASSYRLATSTDTQYF.

The chain links TRBV7-2 to TRBJ2-7; D might be TRBD2 (6 bases). This CDR3 contains 18 residues. V lost 2 bases and J 3 bases, leaving 23 bases between the germline ends. In germline, CDR1 is SGHTA, CDR2 FQGNSA. This CDR3 is CASSLLTASGGGYYEQYF. The CDR3 DNA follows: TGTGCCAGCAGCTTACTGACTGCTAGTGGTGGGGGGTACTACGAGCAGTACTTC.

The chain is built from TRBV11-2 and TRBJ1-4; 7 bases are a match to TRBD1. Germline CDR1 is SGHAT and CDR2 is FQNNGV. This CDR3 is built from 15 residues. V dropped 5 bases and J dropped 4; count of bases not matched to a gene: 7. The CDR3 spells CASSQGQDINEKLFF. The CDR3 bases are TGTGCCAGCAGCCAAGGACAGGATATTAATGAAAAACTGTTTTTT.

The rearrangement joins TRBV15 to TRBJ1-2; D is possibly TRBD1 (6 bases). The CDR3 consists of 13 residues. Germline lookup yields CDR1 LNHNV and CDR2 YYDKDF (reference sequence). V lost 3 bases and J 8 bases, leaving 13 bases between the germline ends. The CDR3 DNA follows: TGTGCCACCAGCAGCGACAGGATCTCGGGCTACACCTTC. It codes for CATSSDRISGYTF.

J is TRBJ1-2 and V is TRBV7-2; a possible D gene is TRBD1 (6 bases). CDR1 and CDR2 (germline): SGHTA, FQGNSA. V was shortened by 4 bases and J by 3 bases, with 18 bases between the two germline ends. The CDR3 is 16 amino acids. The CDR3 DNA reads as TGTGCCAGCAGCTCAACACACCGGACAGCGTACTATGGCTACACCTTC. Residues: CASSSTHRTAYYGYTF.